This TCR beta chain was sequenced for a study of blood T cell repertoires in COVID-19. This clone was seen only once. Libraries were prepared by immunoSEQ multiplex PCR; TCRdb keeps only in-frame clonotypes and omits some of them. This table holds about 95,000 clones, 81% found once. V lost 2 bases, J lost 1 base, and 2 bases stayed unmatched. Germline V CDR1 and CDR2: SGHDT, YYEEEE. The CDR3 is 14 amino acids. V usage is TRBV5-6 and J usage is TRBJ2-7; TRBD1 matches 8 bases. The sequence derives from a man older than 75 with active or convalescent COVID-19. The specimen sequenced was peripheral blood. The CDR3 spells CASSLGQGSYEQYF. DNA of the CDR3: TGTGCCAGCAGCTTAGGACAGGGATCCTACGAGCAGTACTTC.